Below are 9 T cell receptor beta chains sequenced from a single sample in a study of T cells in Graves' hyperthyroidism and ophthalmopathy. The CDR3 regions of TCR beta were amplified from RNA transcripts. The study used the HTBI primer set for a first-round RT-PCR of the TCR CDR3. TCRdb recomputed calls from the multiplex PCR reads with MiXCR, one row per CDR3 protein. The sample shows under 450,000 distinct CDR3 sequences, 15% to 19% of them seen only once. Sequencing input: blood. These receptors originate from a woman aged 18-29 years with Graves' hyperthyroidism.

The V and J genes are TRBV12-3 or TRBV12-4 and TRBJ2-3; D remains ambiguous. The V and J ends lost 3 bases and 7 bases respectively, with 11 bases between them. The CDR3 sequence is 13 residues long. The CDR3, as DNA: TGTGCCAGCAGTTTTGGGGAAAGGTATACGCAGTATTTT. This encodes CASSFGERYTQYF.

The V gene is TRBV25-1, the J gene TRBJ1-6, with D perhaps matching TRBD1 (6 bases). The germline gives CDR1 MGHDK, CDR2 SYGVNS. V was trimmed by 3 bases and J by 4 bases, leaving 10 bases between them. The CDR3 runs to 15 residues. CDR3 sequence: CASSDHRVYNSPLHF. CDR3 sequence (DNA): TGTGCCAGCAGTGATCACAGGGTTTATAATTCACCCCTCCACTTT.

This clonotype has more than one count but fewer than ten. V usage is TRBV20-1 and J usage is TRBJ2-1; D is ambiguous. CDR1 DFQATT and CDR2 SNEGSKA come from the germline V gene (reference sequence). V lost 3 bases, J lost 6 bases, and 12 bases lay in between. CDR3 length: 13 amino acids. CDR3 sequence: CSASEANSNEQFF. The CDR3 nucleotides are TGCAGTGCTAGCGAGGCTAACTCCAATGAGCAGTTCTTC.

The chain joins TRBV7-9 to TRBJ1-1, with a weak D call TRBD1 (5 bases). Trimming left V 5 bases short and J 7 bases short, with 11 bases between. Germline V CDR1 and CDR2: SEHNR, FQNEAQ (reference sequence). This CDR3 spans 12 amino acids. CDR3 in amino acids: CASSQGHYEAFF. CDR3 in DNA: TGTGCCAGCAGCCAAGGACACTATGAAGCTTTCTTT.

The rearrangement uses TRBV29-1 and TRBJ2-3; D perhaps matches TRBD1 (5 bases). This CDR3 is built from 13 residues. Germline values: CDR1 SQVTM, CDR2 ANQGSEA. V was cut by 0 bases and J by 1 base, with 5 bases left in between. The CDR3 protein is CSVEEQGTDTQYF. The CDR3, as DNA: TGCAGCGTTGAAGAACAGGGCACAGATACGCAGTATTTT.

This clonotype has a handful of counts. This chain links TRBV4-3 with TRBJ2-7; 11 positions match TRBD1. The germline gives CDR1 LGHNA, CDR2 YSLEER. The CDR3 is made up of 15 amino acids. Trimming cost V 2 bases and J 3 bases; bases outside gene matches: 3. CDR3 coding DNA: TGCGCCAGCAGCCAACGGGACAGGGGGGACTACGAGCAGTACTTC. Translation: CASSQRDRGDYEQYF.

V and J are TRBV14 and TRBJ2-7, with no clear D. Trimming removed 2 bases from V and 3 bases from J, with 14 bases in between. The CDR3 has 15 residues. Per germline, CDR1 SGHDN and CDR2 FVKESK. DNA of the CDR3: TGTGCCAGCAGCCAAACCCGGACGGATATCTACGAGCAGTACTTC. Translation gives CASSQTRTDIYEQYF. The full variable domain, rest sourced from reference TRBV14 and TRBJ2-7, is EAGVTQFPSHSVIEKGQTVTLRCDPISGHDNLYWYRRVMGKEIKFLLHFVKESKQDESGMPNNRFLAERTGGTYSTLKVQPAELEDSGVYFCASSQTRTDIYEQYFGPGTRLTVT.

This clonotype was found many times. The chain links TRBV7-3 to TRBJ1-6; D uncertain. Germline lookup yields CDR1 SGHTA and CDR2 FQGTGA. The length of the CDR3 is 14 residues. Trimming removed 1 base from V and 10 bases from J, with 11 bases in between. The CDR3 coding sequence is TGTGCCAGCAGCTTAAAAAATGGCATCTCACCCCTCCACTTT. Residues: CASSLKNGISPLHF.

CDR3 sequence reads: CASSRVGEDEKLFF. The CDR3 region has the DNA TGTGCCAGCAGCCGGGTGGGGGAGGATGAAAAACTGTTTTTT. The chain employs TRBV3-1 and TRBJ1-4; D might be TRBD1 (5 bases). Germline-derived CDR1 and CDR2 are LGHDT and YNNKEL (reference sequence). This CDR3 is 14 amino acids long. V gave up 4 bases and J gave up 6 bases, with 12 bases separating them.